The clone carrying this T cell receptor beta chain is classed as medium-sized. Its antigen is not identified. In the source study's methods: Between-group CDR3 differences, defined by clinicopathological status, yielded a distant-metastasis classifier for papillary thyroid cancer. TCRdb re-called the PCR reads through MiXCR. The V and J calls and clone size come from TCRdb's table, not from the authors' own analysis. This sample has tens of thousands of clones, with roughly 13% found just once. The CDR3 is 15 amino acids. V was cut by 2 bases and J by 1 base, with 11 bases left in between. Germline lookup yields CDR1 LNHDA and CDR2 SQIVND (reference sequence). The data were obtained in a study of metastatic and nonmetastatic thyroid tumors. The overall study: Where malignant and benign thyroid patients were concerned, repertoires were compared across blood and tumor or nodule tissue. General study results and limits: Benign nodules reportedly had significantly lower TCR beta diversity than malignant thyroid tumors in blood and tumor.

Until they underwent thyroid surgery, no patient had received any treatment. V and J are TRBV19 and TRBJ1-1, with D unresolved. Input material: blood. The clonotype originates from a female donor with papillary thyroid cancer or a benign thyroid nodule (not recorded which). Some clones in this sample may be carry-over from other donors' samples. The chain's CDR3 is CASSISWWGNTEAFF. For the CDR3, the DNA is TGTGCCAGTAGTATAAGTTGGTGGGGGAACACTGAAGCTTTCTTT.